This T cell receptor (beta chain) was captured by sequencing in a study of shared clonotypes between healthy human individuals. Sequencing was performed with immunoSEQ multiplex PCR; in TCRdb, only in-frame clones are kept and a portion is missing. The sample includes about 380,000 clones, around 96% seen only once; the top ten take more than 0.3%. The CDR3 is made up of 16 amino acids. The germline V gene has CDR1 SGHTA and CDR2 FQGNSA. V was pared by 3 bases and J by 0 bases, with 4 bases of the junction left unmatched. This sequence was found in a man aged 25-45 years in good health. The chain uses TRBV7-2 and TRBJ2-7, with 11 bases matching TRBD2. The specimen sequenced was memory CD8+ T cells sorted from blood. Described subset: CD45RO+ cells pooled with CCR7-negative TemRA cells. CDR3 bases: TGTGCCAGCAGCTTGATCCTAGCGGGAGGCTCCTACGAGCAGTACTTC. This codes for CASSLILAGGSYEQYF. Supplemented by reference TRBV7-2 and TRBJ2-7, the full variable domain reads GAGVSQSPSNKVTEKGKDVELRCDPISGHTALYWYRQSLGQGLEFLIYFQGNSAPDKSGLPSDRFSAERTGGSVSTLTIQRTQQEDSAVYLCASSLILAGGSYEQYFGPGTRLTVT.